The source of this T cell receptor beta chain is a study of cytomegalovirus exposure and HLA in healthy donors. Germline CDR1 reads LGHNA; CDR2 reads YNFKEQ. This CDR3 region has 12 residues. Trimming cost V 6 bases and J 10 bases, with 12 bases left between them. This clone appeared a single time. Produced via immunoSEQ multiplex PCR; TCRdb's table is partial and in-frame only. The sample has fewer than 150,000 clones; 70% to 85% are singletons. The donors were in the roughly 120-subject validation cohort, distinct from the 666-subject first cohort. Sequencing was carried out using PBMCs. The chain employs TRBV4-2 and TRBJ1-4; D call uncertain. This TCR came from a man aged 25-45 years in good health and CMV-seropositive. The CDR3 DNA follows: TGTGCCAGCAGAATTACCCCCGGAAAACTGTTTTTT. Amino acid sequence: CASRITPGKLFF.